This T cell receptor (beta chain) was documented in a study of blood T cell repertoires in COVID-19. Whole-study context: The study drew acute and convalescent COVID-19 samples from the United States, Italy and Spain. Sources were T cells, B-cell-depleted T cells, or PBMCs; the material itself was cDNA or gDNA.

The CDR3 spans 14 residues. The germline CDR1 and CDR2 sequences are LGHNT and FRNRAP. The V segment lost 6 bases and the J segment 9 bases; nucleotides outside the gene matches: 11. This clone was seen a few times. In the authors' workflow: The authors estimated nucleated cell counts from reference gene primer amplification. Repertoires were generated with immunoSEQ multiplex PCR, while TCRdb's copy carries only in-frame clones and drops some. V and J calls plus clone size are reproduced from that table; the DNA served to infer D and trimming. The sample has a few hundred thousand clones; 65% to 85% are singletons.

This TCR was recovered from a woman in her forties or fifties with acute or convalescent COVID-19. The gene calls are TRBV12-5 and TRBJ2-1; TRBD2 aligns across 7 bases. The sample comprised peripheral blood. DNA for the CDR3: TGTGCTAGTGGATCTGGACTAGAGTTTGGTGAGCAGTTCTTC. Its protein is CASGSGLEFGEQFF.